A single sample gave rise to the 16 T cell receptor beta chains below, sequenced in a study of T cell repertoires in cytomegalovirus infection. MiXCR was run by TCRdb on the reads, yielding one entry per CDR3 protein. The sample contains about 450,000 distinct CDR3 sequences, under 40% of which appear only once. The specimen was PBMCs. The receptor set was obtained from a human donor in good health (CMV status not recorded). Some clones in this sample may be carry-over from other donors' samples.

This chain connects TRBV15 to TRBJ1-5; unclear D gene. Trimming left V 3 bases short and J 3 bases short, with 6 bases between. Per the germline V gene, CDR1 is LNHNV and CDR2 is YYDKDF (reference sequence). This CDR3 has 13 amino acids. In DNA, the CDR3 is TGTGCCACCAGCAGGTCTTACAATCAGCCCCAGCATTTT. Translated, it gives CATSRSYNQPQHF. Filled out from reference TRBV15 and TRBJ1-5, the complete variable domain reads DAMVIQNPRYQVTQFGKPVTLSCSQTLNHNVMYWYQQKSSQAPKLLFHYYDKDFNNEADTPDNFQSRRPNTSFCFLDIRSPGLGDTAMYLCATSRSYNQPQHFGDGTRLSIL.

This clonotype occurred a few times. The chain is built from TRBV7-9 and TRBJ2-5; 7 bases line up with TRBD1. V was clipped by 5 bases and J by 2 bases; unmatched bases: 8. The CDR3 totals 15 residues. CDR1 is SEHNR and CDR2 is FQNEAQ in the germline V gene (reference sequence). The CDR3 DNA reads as TGTGCCAGCAGCCAAACCGGGACAGAGCAAGAGACCCAGTACTTC. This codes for CASSQTGTEQETQYF.

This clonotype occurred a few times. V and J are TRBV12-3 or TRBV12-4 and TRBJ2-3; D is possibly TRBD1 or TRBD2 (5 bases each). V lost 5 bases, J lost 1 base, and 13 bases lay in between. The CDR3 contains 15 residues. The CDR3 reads CASSKGMRGTDTQYF. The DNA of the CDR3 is TGTGCCAGCAGTAAGGGGATGAGGGGCACAGATACGCAGTATTTT.

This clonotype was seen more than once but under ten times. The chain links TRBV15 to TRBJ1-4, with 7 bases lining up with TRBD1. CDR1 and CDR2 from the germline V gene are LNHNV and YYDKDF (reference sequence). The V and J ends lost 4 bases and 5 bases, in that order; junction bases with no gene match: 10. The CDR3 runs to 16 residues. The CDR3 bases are TGTGCCACCAGCACATCAACAGGGGCTGGAAATGAAAAACTGTTTTTT. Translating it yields CATSTSTGAGNEKLFF.

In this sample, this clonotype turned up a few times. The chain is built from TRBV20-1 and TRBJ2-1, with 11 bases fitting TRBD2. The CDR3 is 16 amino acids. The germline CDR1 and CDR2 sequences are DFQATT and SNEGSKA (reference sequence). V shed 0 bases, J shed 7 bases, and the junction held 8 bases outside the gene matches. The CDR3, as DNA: TGCAGTGCTAGAGATTCCCTAGCGGGGGGCCAGAATGAGCAGTTCTTC. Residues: CSARDSLAGGQNEQFF.

In DNA, the CDR3 is TGTGCCAGTAAAACCGGGACAGGGGGTCAGCCCCAGCATTTT. It specifies CASKTGTGGQPQHF. The chain joins TRBV19 to TRBJ1-5; TRBD1 agrees at 11 bases. Germline trimming cut 7 bases from V and 6 bases from J; bases unmatched to any gene: 5. The CDR3 has 14 amino acids. In germline, CDR1 is LNHDA, CDR2 SQIVND (reference sequence).

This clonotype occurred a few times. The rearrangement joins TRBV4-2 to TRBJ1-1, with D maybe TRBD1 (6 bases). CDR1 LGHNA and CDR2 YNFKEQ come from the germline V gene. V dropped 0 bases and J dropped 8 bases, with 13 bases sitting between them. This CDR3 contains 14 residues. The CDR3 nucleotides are TGTGCCAGCAGCCAAGATATGGGGGGGCGAGAAGCTTTCTTT. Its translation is CASSQDMGGREAFF.

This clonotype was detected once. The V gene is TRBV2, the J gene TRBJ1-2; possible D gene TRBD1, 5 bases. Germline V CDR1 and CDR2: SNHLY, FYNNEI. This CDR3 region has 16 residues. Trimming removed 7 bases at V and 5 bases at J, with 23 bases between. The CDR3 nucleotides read TGTGCCAGCATTGGAGGGGCGGCGGGGCCGGGATATGGCTACACCTTC. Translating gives CASIGGAAGPGYGYTF.

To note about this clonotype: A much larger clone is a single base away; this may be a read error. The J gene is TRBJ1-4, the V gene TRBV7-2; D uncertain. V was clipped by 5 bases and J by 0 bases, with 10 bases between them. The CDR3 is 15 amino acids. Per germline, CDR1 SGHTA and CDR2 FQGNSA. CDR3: CASSRYVATNEKLFF. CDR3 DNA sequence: TGTGCCAGCAGCCGATATGTGGCAACTAATGAAAAACTGTTTTTT.

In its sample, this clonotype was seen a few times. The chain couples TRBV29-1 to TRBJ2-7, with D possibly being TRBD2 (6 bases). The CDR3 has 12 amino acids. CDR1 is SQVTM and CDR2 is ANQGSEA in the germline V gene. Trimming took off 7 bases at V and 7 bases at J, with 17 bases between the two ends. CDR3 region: CSAHLTGGEQYF. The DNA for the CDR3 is TGCAGCGCCCATCTTACTGGGGGGGAGCAGTACTTC.

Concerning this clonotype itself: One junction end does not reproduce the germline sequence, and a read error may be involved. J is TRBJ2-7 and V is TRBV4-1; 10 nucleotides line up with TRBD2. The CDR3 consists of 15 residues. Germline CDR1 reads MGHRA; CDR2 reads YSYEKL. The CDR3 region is CASSQASGGLYEQYF. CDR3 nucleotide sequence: TGTGCCAGCAGCCAAGCTAGCGGGGGCCTTTACGAGCAGTACTTC.

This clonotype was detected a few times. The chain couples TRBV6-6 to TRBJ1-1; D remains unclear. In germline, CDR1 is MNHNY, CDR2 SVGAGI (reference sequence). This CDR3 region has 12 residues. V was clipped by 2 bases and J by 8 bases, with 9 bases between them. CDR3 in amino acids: CASSYSQSEAFF. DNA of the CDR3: TGTGCCAGCAGTTACAGCCAGTCCGAAGCTTTCTTT.

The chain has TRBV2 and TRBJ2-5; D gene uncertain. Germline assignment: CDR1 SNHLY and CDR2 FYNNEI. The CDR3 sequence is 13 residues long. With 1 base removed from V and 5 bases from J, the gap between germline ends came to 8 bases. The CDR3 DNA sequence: TGTGCCAGCAGTGAAGGGCGGTTGGAGACCCAGTACTTC. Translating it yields CASSEGRLETQYF.

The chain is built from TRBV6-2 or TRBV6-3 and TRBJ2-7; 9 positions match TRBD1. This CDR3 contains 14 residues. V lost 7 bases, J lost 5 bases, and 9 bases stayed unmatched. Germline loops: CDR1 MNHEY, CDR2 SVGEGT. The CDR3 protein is CASTRTGVNDEQYF. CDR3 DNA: TGTGCCAGCACCAGGACAGGGGTTAATGACGAGCAGTACTTC.

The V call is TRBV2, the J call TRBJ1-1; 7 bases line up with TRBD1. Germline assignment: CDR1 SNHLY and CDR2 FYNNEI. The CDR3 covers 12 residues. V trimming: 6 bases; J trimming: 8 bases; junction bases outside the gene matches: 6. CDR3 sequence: CASSPLDREAFF. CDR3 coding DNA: TGTGCCAGCAGCCCCTTGGACAGGGAAGCTTTCTTT.

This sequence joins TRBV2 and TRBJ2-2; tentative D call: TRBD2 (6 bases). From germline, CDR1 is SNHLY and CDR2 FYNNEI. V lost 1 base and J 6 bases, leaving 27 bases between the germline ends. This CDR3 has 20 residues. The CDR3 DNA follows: TGTGCCAGCAGTGAAGGGCTGGAGGCCCGGGGGAGGAGGAGGCCCGGGGAGCTGTTTTTT. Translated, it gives CASSEGLEARGRRRPGELFF.